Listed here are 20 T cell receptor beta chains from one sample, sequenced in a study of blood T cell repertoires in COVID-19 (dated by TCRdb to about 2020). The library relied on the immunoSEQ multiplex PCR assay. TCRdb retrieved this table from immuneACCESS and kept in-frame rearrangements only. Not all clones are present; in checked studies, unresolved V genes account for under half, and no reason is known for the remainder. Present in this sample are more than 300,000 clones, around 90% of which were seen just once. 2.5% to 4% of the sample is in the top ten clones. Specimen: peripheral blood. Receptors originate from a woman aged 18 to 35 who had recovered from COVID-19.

Written as DNA, the CDR3 is TGCGCCAGCAGCACACAGACAGGGTTGAATTCACCCCTCCACTTT. It translates to CASSTQTGLNSPLHF. V is TRBV4-3 and J is TRBJ1-6; TRBD1 matches at 7 bases. The CDR3 runs 15 residues. J lost 7 bases, V lost 5 bases, and 8 bases had no gene match. Germline loops: CDR1 LGHNA, CDR2 YSLEER.

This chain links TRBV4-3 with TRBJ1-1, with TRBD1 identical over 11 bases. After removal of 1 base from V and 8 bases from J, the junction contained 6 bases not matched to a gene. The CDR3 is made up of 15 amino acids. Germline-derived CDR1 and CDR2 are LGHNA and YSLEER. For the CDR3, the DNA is TGCGCCAGCAGCCAAGGGACAGGGGGCTCGAGAGAAGCTTTCTTT. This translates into CASSQGTGGSREAFF.

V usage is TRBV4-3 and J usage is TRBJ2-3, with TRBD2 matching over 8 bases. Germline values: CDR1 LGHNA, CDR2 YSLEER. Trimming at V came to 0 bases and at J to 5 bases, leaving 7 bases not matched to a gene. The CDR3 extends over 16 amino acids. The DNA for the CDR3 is TGCGCCAGCAGCCAAGATCCAGCGGGAGTTGTAGATACGCAGTATTTT. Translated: CASSQDPAGVVDTQYF.

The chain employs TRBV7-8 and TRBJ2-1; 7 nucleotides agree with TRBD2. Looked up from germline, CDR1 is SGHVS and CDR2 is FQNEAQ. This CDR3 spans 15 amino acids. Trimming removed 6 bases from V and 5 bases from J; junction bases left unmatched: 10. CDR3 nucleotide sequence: TGTGCCAGCAGTCGACCTTGGCGGGGGAACAATGAGCAGTTCTTC. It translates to CASSRPWRGNNEQFF.

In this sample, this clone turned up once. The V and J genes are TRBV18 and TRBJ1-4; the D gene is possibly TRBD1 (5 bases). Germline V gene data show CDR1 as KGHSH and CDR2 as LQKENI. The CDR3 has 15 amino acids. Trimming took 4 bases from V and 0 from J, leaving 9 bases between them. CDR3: CASSRTGPTNEKLFF. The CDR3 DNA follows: TGTGCCAGCTCACGTACAGGTCCAACTAATGAAAAACTGTTTTTT. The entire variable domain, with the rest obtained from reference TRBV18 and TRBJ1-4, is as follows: NAGVMQNPRHLVRRRGQEARLRCSPMKGHSHVYWYRQLPEEGLKFMVYLQKENIIDESGMPKERFSAEFPKEGPSILRIQQVVRGDSAAYFCASSRTGPTNEKLFFGSGTQLSVL.

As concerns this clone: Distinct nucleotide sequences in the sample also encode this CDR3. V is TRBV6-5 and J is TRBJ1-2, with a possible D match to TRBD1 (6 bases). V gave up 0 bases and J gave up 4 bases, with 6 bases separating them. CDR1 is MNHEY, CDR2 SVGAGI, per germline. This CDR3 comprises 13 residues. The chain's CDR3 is CASSYSDSYGYTF. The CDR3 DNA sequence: TGTGCCAGCAGTTACTCGGACAGCTATGGCTACACCTTC.

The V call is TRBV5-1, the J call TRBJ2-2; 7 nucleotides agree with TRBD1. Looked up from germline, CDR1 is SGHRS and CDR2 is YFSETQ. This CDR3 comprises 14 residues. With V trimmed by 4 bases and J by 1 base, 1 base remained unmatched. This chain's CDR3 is CASSRDRNTGELFF. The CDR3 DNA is TGCGCCAGCAGCCGGGACAGGAACACCGGGGAGCTGTTTTTT.

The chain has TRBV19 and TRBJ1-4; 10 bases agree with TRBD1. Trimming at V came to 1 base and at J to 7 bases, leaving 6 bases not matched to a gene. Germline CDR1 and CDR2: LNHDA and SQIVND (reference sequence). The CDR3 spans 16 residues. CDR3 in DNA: TGTGCCAGTAGTATAGCTGGGACAGGGGTAGGTGAAAAACTGTTTTTT. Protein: CASSIAGTGVGEKLFF.

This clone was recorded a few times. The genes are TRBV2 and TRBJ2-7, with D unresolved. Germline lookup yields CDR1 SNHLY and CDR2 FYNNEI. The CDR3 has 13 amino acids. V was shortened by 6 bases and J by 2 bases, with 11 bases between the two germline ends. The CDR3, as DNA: TGTGCCAGCAGAAATGACTTAGCCTACGAGCAGTACGTC. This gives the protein CASRNDLAYEQYV.

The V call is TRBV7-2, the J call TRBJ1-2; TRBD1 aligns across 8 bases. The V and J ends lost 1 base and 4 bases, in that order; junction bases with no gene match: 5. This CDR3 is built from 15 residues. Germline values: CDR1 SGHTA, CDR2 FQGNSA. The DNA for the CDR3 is TGTGCCAGCAGCTTAGTTGAGGGACAGGCCTATGGCTACACCTTC. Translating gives CASSLVEGQAYGYTF.

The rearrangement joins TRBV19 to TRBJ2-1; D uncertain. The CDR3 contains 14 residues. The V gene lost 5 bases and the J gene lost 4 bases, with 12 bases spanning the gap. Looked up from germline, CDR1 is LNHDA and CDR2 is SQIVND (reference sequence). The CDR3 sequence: CASSVRSTYNEQFF. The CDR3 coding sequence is TGTGCCAGTAGTGTAAGATCAACTTACAATGAGCAGTTCTTC.

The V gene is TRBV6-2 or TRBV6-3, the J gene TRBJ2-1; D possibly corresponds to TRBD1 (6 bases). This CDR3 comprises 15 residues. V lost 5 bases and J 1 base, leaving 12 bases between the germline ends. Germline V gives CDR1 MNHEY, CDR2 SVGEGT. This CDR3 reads CASSPGHPSYNEQFF. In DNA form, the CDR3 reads TGTGCCAGCAGTCCGGGACATCCTTCCTACAATGAGCAGTTCTTC.

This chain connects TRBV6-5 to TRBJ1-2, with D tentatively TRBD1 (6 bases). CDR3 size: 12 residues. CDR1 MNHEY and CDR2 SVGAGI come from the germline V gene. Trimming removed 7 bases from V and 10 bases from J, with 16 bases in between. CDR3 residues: CASTGQFVDYTF. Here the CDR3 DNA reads TGTGCCAGCACCGGACAGTTTGTCGACTACACCTTC.

CDR3 nucleotides: TGCGCCAGCAGCTCCGACGGGAGCTACAATGAGCAGTTCTTC. The encoded protein is CASSSDGSYNEQFF. The chain uses TRBV5-1 and TRBJ2-1, with D maybe TRBD2 (6 bases). Germline CDR1 is SGHRS and CDR2 is YFSETQ. V dropped 3 bases and J dropped 3 bases, with 10 bases sitting between them. There are 14 residues in the CDR3.

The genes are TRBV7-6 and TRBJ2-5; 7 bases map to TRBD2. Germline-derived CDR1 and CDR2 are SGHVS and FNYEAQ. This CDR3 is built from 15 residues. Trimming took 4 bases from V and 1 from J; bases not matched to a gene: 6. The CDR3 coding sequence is TGTGCCAGCAGCTCGGGGGGTTGGGGCCAAGAGACCCAGTACTTC. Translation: CASSSGGWGQETQYF. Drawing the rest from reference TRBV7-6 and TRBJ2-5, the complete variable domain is GAGVSQSPRYKVTKRGQDVALRCDPISGHVSLYWYRQALGQGPEFLTYFNYEAQQDKSGLPNDRFSAERPEGSISTLTIQRTEQRDSAMYRCASSSGGWGQETQYFGPGTRLLVL.

CDR3 nucleotides: TGTGCCAGCAGCAAACTAGCGGGAGGTGAGCAGTACGTC. It codes for CASSKLAGGEQYV. The chain has TRBV6-2 or TRBV6-3 and TRBJ2-7, with 12 bases identical to TRBD2. The CDR3 is made up of 13 amino acids. The germline gives CDR1 MNHEY, CDR2 SVGEGT. Trimming cost V 6 bases and J 7 bases; bases outside gene matches: 4.

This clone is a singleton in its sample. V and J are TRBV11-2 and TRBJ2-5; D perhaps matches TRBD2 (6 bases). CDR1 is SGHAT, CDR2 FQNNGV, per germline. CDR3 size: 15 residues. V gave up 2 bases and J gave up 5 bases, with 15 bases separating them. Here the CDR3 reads CASSLKGLPRETQYF. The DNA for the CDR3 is TGTGCCAGCAGCTTAAAGGGACTCCCCCGTGAGACCCAGTACTTC.

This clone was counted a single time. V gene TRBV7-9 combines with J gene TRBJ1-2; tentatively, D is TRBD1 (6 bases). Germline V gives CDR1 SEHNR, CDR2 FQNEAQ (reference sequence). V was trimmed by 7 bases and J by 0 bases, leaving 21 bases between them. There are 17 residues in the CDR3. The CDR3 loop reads CASTPRAGAMPNYGYTF. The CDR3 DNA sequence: TGTGCCAGCACCCCGCGCGCGGGGGCGATGCCTAACTATGGCTACACCTTC.

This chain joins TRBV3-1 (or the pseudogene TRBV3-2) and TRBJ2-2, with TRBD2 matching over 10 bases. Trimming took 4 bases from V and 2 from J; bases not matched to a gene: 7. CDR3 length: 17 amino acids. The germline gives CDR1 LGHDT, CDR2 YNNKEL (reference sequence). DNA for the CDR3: TGTGCCAGCAGCCGAGGCGTAGCGGGAGGTAACACCGGGGAGCTGTTTTTT. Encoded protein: CASSRGVAGGNTGELFF.

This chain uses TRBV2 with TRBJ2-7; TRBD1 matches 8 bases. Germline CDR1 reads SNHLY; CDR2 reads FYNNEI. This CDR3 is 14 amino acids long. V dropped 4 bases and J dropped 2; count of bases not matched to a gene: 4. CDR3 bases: TGTGCCAGCAGTGGCCGACAGGGGCCCTACGAGCAGTACGTC. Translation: CASSGRQGPYEQYV.